One sample yielded the 30 T cell receptor beta chains listed below, sequenced in a study of blood T cell repertoires in COVID-19. TCRdb's table, derived via immunoSEQ multiplex PCR, lists solely in-frame clones and lacks some. The sample lists fewer than 100,000 clones, about nine tenths occurring once. The material sequenced was peripheral blood. Source of these receptors: a man older than 75 in a cohort sampled during active COVID-19.

The chain employs TRBV11-2 and TRBJ2-2; 9 bases are a match to TRBD2. The CDR3 is 15 residues long. The V and J ends lost 3 bases and 2 bases, in that order; junction bases with no gene match: 1. Germline CDR1 reads SGHAT; CDR2 reads FQNNGV. The CDR3 region has the DNA TGTGCCAGCAGCTTTAGCGGGGGTAACACCGGGGAGCTGTTTTTT. Translated: CASSFSGGNTGELFF.

The chain links TRBV9 to TRBJ2-5; 7 bases map to TRBD1. The CDR3 loop spans 15 amino acids. J was trimmed by 0 bases and V by 3 bases; bases with no gene match: 5. Germline loops: CDR1 SGDLS, CDR2 YYNGEE. DNA of the CDR3: TGTGCCAGCAGCGCGGGGACAGAGAACCAAGAGACCCAGTACTTC. Amino acids: CASSAGTENQETQYF.

The chain combines TRBV13 with TRBJ2-7, with D possibly matching TRBD1 (5 bases). V dropped 2 bases and J dropped 3 bases, with 5 bases sitting between them. Germline V CDR1 and CDR2: PRHDT, FYEKMQ (reference sequence). The CDR3 has 12 amino acids. The CDR3 nucleotides read TGTGCCAGCAGCTTAAGGGGCTACGAGCAGTACGTC. Protein sequence: CASSLRGYEQYV.

V and J are TRBV7-3 and TRBJ2-5; D unresolved. Trimming took off 0 bases at V and 3 bases at J, with 5 bases between the two ends. Germline CDR1 reads SGHTA; CDR2 reads FQGTGA. The CDR3 extends over 13 amino acids. The CDR3 spells CASSLTLEETQYF. In nucleotides, the CDR3 is TGTGCCAGCAGCTTAACGTTAGAAGAGACCCAGTACTTC.

The rearrangement uses TRBV7-2 and TRBJ2-5, with D perhaps matching TRBD1 (5 bases). Germline-derived CDR1 and CDR2 are SGHTA and FQGNSA. The V and J ends lost 2 bases and 3 bases respectively, with 7 bases between them. The CDR3 totals 13 residues. The CDR3 here is CASSLTREETQYF. The CDR3 DNA follows: TGTGCCAGCAGCTTAACCAGGGAAGAGACCCAGTACTTC.

This chain's CDR3 is CASSLDYYEQYF. CDR3 coding DNA: TGCGCCAGCAGCTTAGACTACTACGAGCAGTACTTC. The chain links TRBV5-1 to TRBJ2-7, with a weak D call TRBD2 (5 bases). V was cut by 2 bases and J by 3 bases, with 6 bases left in between. The CDR3 is 12 amino acids. Germline loops: CDR1 SGHRS, CDR2 YFSETQ.

This sequence joins TRBV6-4 and TRBJ1-4, with 8 bases matching TRBD1. The V and J ends lost 6 bases and 9 bases, in that order; junction bases with no gene match: 9. Germline assignment: CDR1 MRHNA and CDR2 SNTAGT. CDR3 length: 14 amino acids. CDR3 bases: TGTGCCAGCAGCTTACAGGGGGGGAATCAAAAACTGTTTTTT. Amino acids: CASSLQGGNQKLFF.

In its sample, this clone was seen once. The chain is built from TRBV5-6 and TRBJ1-5; 9 positions match TRBD1. Germline V CDR1 and CDR2: SGHDT, YYEEEE. The junction had 10 bases not matched to a gene; V was cut back by 3 bases and J by 0 bases. The CDR3 contains 18 residues. Here the CDR3 DNA reads TGTGCCAGCAGCTCAGGACAGGGGCCCGACCCTAGCAATCAGCCCCAGCATTTT. It translates to CASSSGQGPDPSNQPQHF.

The V and J genes are TRBV3-1 (or the pseudogene TRBV3-2) and TRBJ2-7; 9 bases agree with TRBD1. The germline V gene encodes CDR1 LGHDT and CDR2 YNNKEL (reference sequence). V lost 4 bases to trimming and J lost 2 bases; unmatched junction nucleotides: 3. CDR3 length equals 14 residues. CDR3 sequence reads: CASSRQGGTYEQYV. In DNA form, the CDR3 reads TGTGCCAGCAGCCGACAGGGGGGTACCTACGAGCAGTACGTC.

V is TRBV24-1 and J is TRBJ2-1, with 13 bases identical to TRBD2. Germline V gene data show CDR1 as KGHDR and CDR2 as SFDVKD. V was clipped by 1 base and J by 8 bases; unmatched bases: 7. The CDR3 contains 17 residues. The CDR3 DNA follows: TGTGCCACCAGTGATTTTTCGACTAGCGGGGGGTCAGATGAGCAGTTCTTC. Protein product: CATSDFSTSGGSDEQFF.

To note about this clone: This sample also contains other DNA sequences that code for the same CDR3. CDR3 in DNA: TGTGCCAGTAGTAGTAAGGGAGACCAAGAGACCCAGTACTTC. Translating it yields CASSSKGDQETQYF. The J gene is TRBJ2-5, the V gene TRBV19, with D possibly TRBD2 on 5 matching bases. V lost 4 bases and J 0 bases, leaving 9 bases between the germline ends. Germline V gene lookup returns CDR1 LNHDA and CDR2 SQIVND (reference sequence). This CDR3 contains 14 residues.

The chain joins TRBV5-1 to TRBJ2-5; D perhaps matches TRBD2 (6 bases). Germline CDR1 and CDR2: SGHRS and YFSETQ. CDR3 length: 15 amino acids. V lost 1 base and J lost 0, with 10 bases in between. CDR3 sequence (DNA): TGCGCCAGCAGCTTGTCCCGGGGGAACCAAGAGACCCAGTACTTC. Amino acid sequence: CASSLSRGNQETQYF.

The chain is built from TRBV28 and TRBJ2-5, with 9 bases matching TRBD2. The V gene end was trimmed by 4 bases and the J gene end by 5 bases; junction bases not matched to a gene: 8. This CDR3 spans 15 amino acids. CDR1 is MDHEN, CDR2 SYDVKM, per germline. The chain's CDR3 is CASSSAGGRRETQYF. The CDR3 coding sequence is TGTGCCAGCAGTTCTGCGGGGGGGCGACGGGAGACCCAGTACTTC.

This clone was detected only once. This chain connects TRBV19 to TRBJ2-4; TRBD2 might be the D (6 bases). V gave up 5 bases and J gave up 4 bases, with 12 bases separating them. The CDR3 contains 14 residues. Germline V CDR1 and CDR2: LNHDA, SQIVND (reference sequence). Written as DNA, the CDR3 is TGTGCCAGTAGTGTCTCGGGGAGGAAAAACATTCAGTACTTC. Protein: CASSVSGRKNIQYF.

This clone was counted a few times. CDR3 nucleotide sequence: TGTGCCAGCAGCTTAGGGTCAGGGAAGGCGGCCTACAATGAGCAGTTCTTC. This gives the protein CASSLGSGKAAYNEQFF. V and J are TRBV7-3 and TRBJ2-1; possibly TRBD1 for D (5 bases). In germline, CDR1 is SGHTA, CDR2 FQGTGA. The CDR3 runs to 17 residues. Deletions cut 2 bases from V and 2 bases from J, with 16 bases between.

The genes are TRBV28 and TRBJ2-3; TRBD2 aligns across 7 bases. The CDR3 runs to 14 residues. J lost 6 bases, V lost 5 bases, and 8 bases had no gene match. Looked up from germline, CDR1 is MDHEN and CDR2 is SYDVKM. The CDR3 here is CASSRDRRGDTQYF. In nucleotides, the CDR3 is TGTGCCAGCAGTCGGGACCGGCGGGGGGATACGCAGTATTTT. The variable domain in full, with the rest retrieved from reference TRBV28 and TRBJ2-3, is DVKVTQSSRYLVKRTGEKVFLECVQDMDHENMFWYRQDPGLGLRLIYFSYDVKMKEKGDIPEGYSVSREKKERFSLILESASTNQTSMYLCASSRDRRGDTQYFGPGTRLTVL.

This clone was found many times. This rearrangement joins TRBV5-8 to TRBJ2-1; 11 bases align to TRBD1. CDR1 is SGHTS, CDR2 YDEGEE, per germline. Losses at the gene ends were 4 bases for V and 8 bases for J; bases not matched to a gene: 8. The CDR3 sequence is 15 residues long. Written as DNA, the CDR3 is TGTGCCAGCAGCCAGGGACAGGGGGAAGGCCATGAGCAGTTCTTC. Its translation is CASSQGQGEGHEQFF.

The J gene is TRBJ1-2, the V gene TRBV3-1 (or the pseudogene TRBV3-2); TRBD1 matches at 8 bases. This CDR3 region has 17 residues. Trimming cost V 6 bases and J 1 base; bases outside gene matches: 13. Per germline, CDR1 LGHDT and CDR2 YNNKEL (reference sequence). In DNA form, the CDR3 reads TGTGCCAGCAGAGCCCTCAGGGGGCTTGGGGGTAACTATGGCTACACCTTC. Its protein is CASRALRGLGGNYGYTF.

This clone is a singleton in its sample. The chain carries TRBV7-9 and TRBJ2-6, with 7 bases matching TRBD1. CDR3 length: 19 amino acids. CDR1 SEHNR and CDR2 FQNEAQ come from the germline V gene (reference sequence). V was clipped by 5 bases and J by 0 bases; unmatched bases: 13. The CDR3 sequence is CASSRTTGPLSSGANVLTF. The CDR3 nucleotides read TGTGCCAGCAGCCGAACGACAGGGCCATTGAGCTCTGGGGCCAACGTCCTGACTTTC.

The CDR3 DNA follows: TGTGCCAGCTCACCAAGGACAGGGTCCTACGAGCAGTACGTC. Translation gives CASSPRTGSYEQYV. This chain connects TRBV18 to TRBJ2-7, with 8 bases identical to TRBD1. Germline V gives CDR1 KGHSH, CDR2 LQKENI. This CDR3 comprises 14 residues. V lost 2 bases, J lost 1 base, and 1 base stayed unmatched.

V gene TRBV29-1 combines with J gene TRBJ2-1; no definite D call. Germline CDR1 and CDR2: SQVTM and ANQGSEA. The CDR3 loop spans 12 amino acids. Trimming took 7 bases from V and 6 from J, leaving 13 bases between them. The CDR3 here is CSDIGVSNEQFF. CDR3 sequence (DNA): TGCAGCGACATCGGAGTGAGCAATGAGCAGTTCTTC.

The chain carries TRBV12-5 and TRBJ1-1, with 10 nucleotides matching TRBD1. The V segment lost 1 base and the J segment 5 bases; nucleotides outside the gene matches: 4. This CDR3 has 15 residues. Germline CDR1 is LGHNT and CDR2 is FRNRAP. CDR3 amino acids: CASGLETGGNTEAFF. For the CDR3, the DNA is TGTGCTAGTGGTTTGGAGACAGGGGGCAATACTGAAGCTTTCTTT.

The chain links TRBV6-2 or TRBV6-3 to TRBJ1-2; possible D gene TRBD1, 6 bases. The CDR3 runs 17 residues. Trimming removed 0 bases from V and 2 bases from J, with 16 bases in between. The germline V gene encodes CDR1 MNHEY and CDR2 SVGEGT. This CDR3 is CASSYSHPLGANYGYTF. CDR3 sequence (DNA): TGTGCCAGCAGTTACTCACATCCGCTGGGGGCCAACTATGGCTACACCTTC.

Note on this clone: Other DNA sequences in the sample encode the same CDR3. The chain is built from TRBV2 and TRBJ2-2; 13 nucleotides agree with TRBD2. Germline V CDR1 and CDR2: SNHLY, FYNNEI. V trimming: 1 base; J trimming: 1 base; junction bases outside the gene matches: 0. The CDR3 consists of 17 residues. DNA of the CDR3: TGTGCCAGCAGTGAAGGGACTAGCGGGGGGAACACCGGGGAGCTGTTTTTT. Translation gives CASSEGTSGGNTGELFF. Variable domain in full (rest from reference TRBV2 and TRBJ2-2): EPEVTQTPSHQVTQMGQEVILRCVPISNHLYFYWYRQILGQKVEFLVSFYNNEISEKSEIFDDQFSVERPDGSNFTLKIRSTKLEDSAMYFCASSEGTSGGNTGELFFGEGSRLTVL.

The chain is built from TRBV7-2 and TRBJ2-7, with 8 bases identical to TRBD2. Germline-derived CDR1 and CDR2 are SGHTA and FQGNSA. Unmatched junction bases numbered 7, after V lost 1 base and J lost 2 bases. The CDR3 has 16 residues. The CDR3 reads CASSLEWGGGTYEQYF. The CDR3 region has the DNA TGTGCCAGCAGCTTAGAGTGGGGCGGGGGGACCTACGAGCAGTACTTC.

The chain has TRBV21-1 and TRBJ1-1. TRBV21-1 is a pseudogene. There are 14 residues in the CDR3. For the CDR3, the DNA is TGTGCCAGCAGTAGGATCCGACGGGACACTGAAGCTTTCTTT. It translates to CASSRIRRDTEAFF.

This clone turned up a few times. The V gene is TRBV4-3, the J gene TRBJ1-2; D gene ambiguous. V lost 0 bases and J 0 bases, leaving 11 bases between the germline ends. Germline loops: CDR1 LGHNA, CDR2 YSLEER. The CDR3 is made up of 16 amino acids. The CDR3 reads CASSQEIHRTNYGYTF. The DNA for the CDR3 is TGCGCCAGCAGCCAAGAAATCCACAGAACTAACTATGGCTACACCTTC.

This sequence joins TRBV11-2 and TRBJ1-1; maybe TRBD1 (5 bases). The V and J ends lost 5 bases and 0 bases respectively, with 7 bases between them. CDR3 length: 13 amino acids. CDR1 SGHAT and CDR2 FQNNGV come from the germline V gene. CDR3 residues: CASSGHLNTEAFF. DNA of the CDR3: TGTGCCAGCAGCGGACACCTGAACACTGAAGCTTTCTTT.

This chain links TRBV4-3 with TRBJ2-6, with 9 bases fitting TRBD2. Germline trimming cut 1 base from V and 0 bases from J; bases unmatched to any gene: 4. The CDR3 contains 18 residues. From germline, CDR1 is LGHNA and CDR2 YSLEER. Here the CDR3 reads CASSQVAGGSSGANVLTF. The CDR3 DNA follows: TGCGCCAGCAGCCAAGTTGCGGGGGGGAGCTCTGGGGCCAACGTCCTGACTTTC.

The chain couples TRBV7-2 to TRBJ2-2; D is possibly TRBD2 (5 bases). CDR3 length: 15 amino acids. CDR1 is SGHTA, CDR2 FQGNSA, per germline. Trimming shortened V by 1 base and J by 9 bases, and 15 bases separated the two germline ends. Here the CDR3 DNA reads TGTGCCAGCAGCTTAGTTGGCCGGGGAGAAAGGGAGCTGTTTTTT. It specifies CASSLVGRGERELFF.